This T cell receptor (beta chain) was obtained from a study of beta chain features in type 1 diabetes. The sequenced template was cDNA made from the entire isolated RNA. Profiled with immunoSEQ multiplex PCR; TCRdb holds only in-frame clones, not every one. The sample shows some 400,000 clones, about 14% of them seen only once. This clone turned up a few times. Blood was collected once per donor into heparin, averaging around 0.11 L. Each of the CD4+ naive, central memory, regulatory and stem cell-like memory populations was sorted via CD45RO/CCR7/CD25/CD127/CD95/CD27. Sequenced input: naive CD4+ T cells from blood. The receptor was isolated from a woman younger than 30 in good health.

The DNA for the CDR3 is TGTGCCAGCAGCTTAGGTGGAAGGGGCCAAGAGACCCAGTACTTC. The encoded protein is CASSLGGRGQETQYF. V and J are TRBV7-9 and TRBJ2-5; D perhaps matches TRBD1 (5 bases). This CDR3 has 15 amino acids. Germline assignment: CDR1 SEHNR and CDR2 FQNEAQ (reference sequence). The germline V and J ends were trimmed by 1 base and 1 base, with 10 bases remaining between them. Looking up the rest from reference TRBV7-9 and TRBJ2-5 gives the full variable domain: DTGVSQNPRHKITKRGQNVTFRCDPISEHNRLYWYRQTLGQGPEFLTYFQNEAQLEKSRLLSDRFSAERPKGSFSTLEIQRTEQGDSAMYLCASSLGGRGQETQYFGPGTRLLVL.